Each of the 32 T cell receptor beta chains below was sequenced from the same sample in a study of blood T cell repertoires in COVID-19. TCRdb keeps only in-frame clones here, not all; method: immunoSEQ multiplex PCR. This repertoire shows around 190,000 clones, roughly four fifths found once; its top ten account for around 8%. Sequencing was carried out using peripheral blood. Receptors were obtained from a woman between 65 and 79 years old with COVID-19, enrolled during active disease.

The chain uses TRBV5-8 and TRBJ1-5, with D maybe TRBD1 (6 bases). Trimming removed 1 base from V and 6 bases from J, with 11 bases in between. The germline V gene encodes CDR1 SGHTS and CDR2 YDEGEE. The CDR3 is 14 amino acids. The CDR3 reads CASSLRQQGQPQHF. The CDR3 DNA sequence: TGTGCCAGCAGCTTGCGACAACAGGGTCAGCCCCAGCATTTT.

This clone was detected only once. Distinct nucleotide sequences in the sample also encode this CDR3. This sequence joins TRBV6-6 and TRBJ2-6; D is unclear. The CDR3 consists of 12 residues. V shed 7 bases and J shed 1 base, with 2 bases lying between them. Germline assignment: CDR1 MNHNY and CDR2 SVGAGI (reference sequence). CDR3 DNA sequence: TGTGCCAGCACTTCTGGGGCCAACGTCCTGACTTTC. Translated: CASTSGANVLTF.

The V and J genes are TRBV7-2 and TRBJ1-6; 7 nucleotides align to TRBD1. CDR1 is SGHTA and CDR2 is FQGNSA in the germline V gene. The CDR3 sequence is 16 residues long. V lost 5 bases, J lost 11 bases, and 15 bases stayed unmatched. The CDR3 bases are TGTGCCAGCAGCCTTAGACAGGGCGTAGAAGGGACACCCCTCCACTTT. Amino acids: CASSLRQGVEGTPLHF.

The rearrangement uses TRBV19 and TRBJ1-1; tentative D call: TRBD1 (6 bases). V gave up 7 bases and J gave up 1 base, with 16 bases separating them. Germline V gene lookup returns CDR1 LNHDA and CDR2 SQIVND (reference sequence). This CDR3 spans 15 amino acids. CDR3 amino acids: CASTTGGRENTEAFF. DNA of the CDR3: TGTGCCAGTACAACGGGGGGCAGGGAGAACACTGAAGCTTTCTTT.

This sequence joins TRBV5-8 and TRBJ1-2; 8 nucleotides agree with TRBD1. Germline V gene sequence: CDR1 SGHTS, CDR2 YDEGEE. The CDR3 is made up of 17 amino acids. The junction had 14 bases not matched to a gene; V was cut back by 3 bases and J by 4 bases. Here the CDR3 DNA reads TGTGCCAGCAGCTCCTTAGGATATGGACAGGGAGTCTATGGCTACACCTTC. Its translation is CASSSLGYGQGVYGYTF.

CDR3 in amino acids: CASRGLAGVEETQYF. The CDR3 nucleotides are TGCGCCAGCAGGGGACTAGCGGGAGTGGAGGAGACCCAGTACTTC. The V and J genes are TRBV10-2 and TRBJ2-5; 14 nucleotides line up with TRBD2. The V gene end was trimmed by 6 bases and the J gene end by 5 bases; junction bases not matched to a gene: 5. This CDR3 is built from 15 residues. CDR1 and CDR2 from the germline V gene are WSHSY and SAAADI.

The rearrangement joins TRBV2 to TRBJ1-1; TRBD1 might be the D (5 bases). Trimming left V 6 bases short and J 1 base short, with 15 bases between. Germline CDR1 is SNHLY and CDR2 is FYNNEI. This CDR3 region has 15 residues. The CDR3 is CASSASQAPNTEAFF. In DNA, the CDR3 is TGTGCCAGCAGCGCTTCACAGGCCCCGAACACTGAAGCTTTCTTT.

This chain links TRBV14 with TRBJ1-3; D gene uncertain. V lost 3 bases and J lost 2, with 14 bases in between. The CDR3 spans 16 residues. The germline CDR1 and CDR2 sequences are SGHDN and FVKESK. Here the CDR3 DNA reads TGTGCCAGCAGCCAGTTCGGGGTAGTGACTGGAAACACCATATATTTT. Translating gives CASSQFGVVTGNTIYF.

This chain links TRBV9 with TRBJ2-7, with D possibly being TRBD2 (5 bases). V dropped 0 bases and J dropped 3 bases, with 16 bases sitting between them. Per germline, CDR1 SGDLS and CDR2 YYNGEE. There are 16 residues in the CDR3. CDR3 residues: CASSVGPEAILYEQYF. For the CDR3, the DNA is TGTGCCAGCAGCGTAGGACCGGAGGCCATTCTCTACGAGCAGTACTTC.

The CDR3 DNA follows: TGTGCCAGCAGCCCCGGTACGAGCACCTACGAGCAGTACTTC. This translates into CASSPGTSTYEQYF. The chain carries TRBV11-2 and TRBJ2-7; D is unresolved. Germline assignment: CDR1 SGHAT and CDR2 FQNNGV. V lost 5 bases and J lost 2, with 13 bases in between. The CDR3 spans 14 residues.

This clone was seen just once. The rearrangement links TRBV3-1 (or the pseudogene TRBV3-2) to TRBJ2-1; 12 nucleotides agree with TRBD2. The V gene end was trimmed by 5 bases and the J gene end by 6 bases; junction bases not matched to a gene: 14. The CDR3 is 18 residues long. CDR1 LGHDT and CDR2 YNNKEL come from the germline V gene (reference sequence). This CDR3 is CASSSYRSRTSGANEQFF. In DNA form, the CDR3 reads TGTGCCAGCAGCTCCTATCGGTCCCGGACTAGCGGGGCCAATGAGCAGTTCTTC.

The V and J genes are TRBV2 and TRBJ2-7, with TRBD1 identical over 7 bases. CDR1 is SNHLY, CDR2 FYNNEI, per germline. CDR3 length: 14 amino acids. The trim removed 2 bases at V and 6 bases at J, leaving 7 bases unmatched. CDR3 in DNA: TGTGCCAGCAGTGAAAGGCGGACAGGCACCGAGCAGTACTTC. Translation gives CASSERRTGTEQYF.

The chain uses TRBV6-2 or TRBV6-3 and TRBJ2-7, with a possible D match to TRBD1 (7 bases). V lost 4 bases and J 6 bases, leaving 28 bases between the germline ends. The CDR3 spans 18 residues. Germline lookup yields CDR1 MNHEY and CDR2 SVGEGT. CDR3: CASSSLTSQGGKRSEQYF. The CDR3 DNA reads as TGTGCCAGCAGTTCCCTCACCTCCCAGGGGGGAAAAAGGTCCGAGCAGTACTTC.

The rearrangement uses TRBV18 and TRBJ2-1; tentatively, D is TRBD1 (5 bases). The CDR3 runs to 13 residues. V was cut by 4 bases and J by 8 bases, with 12 bases left in between. Germline V gene sequence: CDR1 KGHSH, CDR2 LQKENI. CDR3 in amino acids: CASSLRAVDEQFF. The CDR3 DNA is TGTGCCAGCTCACTCAGGGCTGTGGATGAGCAGTTCTTC.

The V call is TRBV28, the J call TRBJ1-6; 8 positions agree with TRBD1. The J segment lost 7 bases and the V segment lost 5 bases, leaving 7 bases of the junction unmatched. The CDR3 has 15 residues. The V gene's germline CDR1 is MDHEN and CDR2 SYDVKM. CDR3 amino acids: CASSPRGQGNSPLHF. The CDR3 coding sequence is TGTGCCAGCAGTCCCCGCGGACAGGGCAATTCACCCCTCCACTTT.

The chain employs TRBV28 and TRBJ2-5; 12 positions agree with TRBD2. The CDR3 consists of 16 residues. V dropped 2 bases and J dropped 4; count of bases not matched to a gene: 5. Germline V gene sequence: CDR1 MDHEN, CDR2 SYDVKM. CDR3 protein: CASSLPQTSGRETQYF. The DNA for the CDR3 is TGTGCCAGCAGTTTACCTCAGACTAGCGGGAGAGAGACCCAGTACTTC.

This clone came up once. The J gene is TRBJ2-7, the V gene TRBV28; D perhaps matches TRBD1 (6 bases). Trimming stripped 6 bases from V and 3 bases from J, with 18 bases between. The germline V gene has CDR1 MDHEN and CDR2 SYDVKM. This CDR3 spans 15 amino acids. CDR3 amino acids: CASSDRLGALYEQYF. The CDR3 DNA follows: TGTGCCAGCAGCGACAGGCTTGGGGCCCTCTACGAGCAGTACTTC.

This clone was picked up one time. The chain links TRBV6-5 to TRBJ1-1; tentative D call: TRBD1 (6 bases). The germline CDR1 and CDR2 sequences are MNHEY and SVGAGI. The CDR3 has 13 amino acids. V lost 2 bases to trimming and J lost 6 bases, with 10 bases between them. The CDR3: CASSYRDMAEAFF. The CDR3, as DNA: TGTGCCAGCAGTTACAGGGACATGGCTGAAGCTTTCTTT.

The V call is TRBV18, the J call TRBJ1-3; D not certain. Per germline, CDR1 KGHSH and CDR2 LQKENI. The CDR3 loop spans 12 amino acids. Trimming left V 3 bases short and J 5 bases short, with 5 bases between. The chain's CDR3 is CASSPERNTIYF. The CDR3 bases are TGTGCCAGCTCACCCGAGAGAAACACCATATATTTT.

The chain recombines TRBV4-2 with TRBJ1-1; D ambiguous. This CDR3 is built from 12 residues. From germline, CDR1 is LGHNA and CDR2 YNFKEQ. Trimming pared 0 bases from V and 7 bases from J, leaving 6 bases between. The CDR3 nucleotides are TGTGCCAGCAGCCAAGACTTAAATGAAGCTTTCTTT. Its protein is CASSQDLNEAFF.

The chain has TRBV28 and TRBJ1-1; 7 nucleotides line up with TRBD1. Germline CDR1 MDHEN, CDR2 SYDVKM. V was pared by 4 bases and J by 0 bases, with 5 bases of the junction left unmatched. This CDR3 has 15 residues. This CDR3 reads CASSSQGQLNTEAFF. The CDR3 DNA is TGTGCCAGCAGTTCACAGGGACAGCTGAACACTGAAGCTTTCTTT.

This clone occurred a few times. The junction departs from germline at one end; a sequencing error may be responsible. The V call is TRBV2, the J call TRBJ2-7, with a tentative D call TRBD2 (5 bases). CDR3 length equals 13 residues. Per germline, CDR1 SNHLY and CDR2 FYNNEI. This CDR3 reads CASSPGIAYVQYF. For the CDR3, the DNA is TGTGCCAGCAGCCCCGGGATCGCCTACGTGCAGTACTTC.

The V and J genes are TRBV6-5 and TRBJ2-7; 8 positions match TRBD1. The junction had 5 bases not matched to a gene; V was cut back by 7 bases and J by 0 bases. The CDR3 contains 14 residues. Germline V gene data show CDR1 as MNHEY and CDR2 as SVGAGI. The CDR3 DNA reads TGTGCCAGCAAGTCGACAGGGGTCTCCTACGAGCAGTACTTC. It translates to CASKSTGVSYEQYF.

The chain carries TRBV29-1 and TRBJ1-1, with D maybe TRBD1 (6 bases). Trimming pared 5 bases from V and 5 bases from J, leaving 15 bases between. The germline V gene has CDR1 SQVTM and CDR2 ANQGSEA. The CDR3 is made up of 13 amino acids. The CDR3 DNA reads as TGCAGCGTTAGAACAGGGAGATCGACTGAAGCTTTCTTT. Amino acids: CSVRTGRSTEAFF. Using reference TRBV29-1 and TRBJ1-1 for the parts outside the CDR3, the full variable domain is SAVISQKPSRDICQRGTSLTIQCQVDSQVTMMFWYRQQPGQSLTLIATANQGSEATYESGFVIDKFPISRPNLTFSTLTVSNMSPEDSSIYLCSVRTGRSTEAFFGQGTRLTVV.

The chain joins TRBV2 to TRBJ2-7, with a tentative D call TRBD2 (6 bases). The CDR3 totals 13 residues. V lost 5 bases and J lost 11, with 19 bases in between. Germline loops: CDR1 SNHLY, CDR2 FYNNEI. Here the CDR3 reads CASSLTMDYPEYF. The CDR3 bases are TGTGCCAGCAGTCTGACAATGGACTACCCCGAGTACTTC. Drawing the rest from reference TRBV2 and TRBJ2-7, the complete variable domain is EPEVTQTPSHQVTQMGQEVILRCVPISNHLYFYWYRQILGQKVEFLVSFYNNEISEKSEIFDDQFSVERPDGSNFTLKIRSTKLEDSAMYFCASSLTMDYPEYFGPGTRLTVT.

The gene calls are TRBV27 and TRBJ2-5; no clear D. Per the germline V gene, CDR1 is MNHEY and CDR2 is SMNVEV (reference sequence). V lost 4 bases and J 5 bases, leaving 8 bases between the germline ends. The CDR3 extends over 12 amino acids. The CDR3, as DNA: TGTGCCAGCAGTTGCAACGGGGAGACCCAGTACTTC. Protein: CASSCNGETQYF.

This chain connects TRBV5-1 to TRBJ2-3; maybe TRBD2 (5 bases). The CDR3 loop spans 15 amino acids. V lost 3 bases and J lost 4, with 15 bases in between. CDR1 and CDR2 from the germline V gene are SGHRS and YFSETQ. CDR3 sequence (DNA): TGCGCCAGCAGCTCAACCGGGGTAGCCGCAGATACGCAGTATTTT. It specifies CASSSTGVAADTQYF.

The gene calls are TRBV30 and TRBJ2-7; 14 nucleotides match TRBD2. The junction had 5 bases not matched to a gene; V was cut back by 7 bases and J by 6 bases. CDR1 is GTSNPN, CDR2 SVGIG, per germline (reference sequence). The CDR3 covers 13 residues. The CDR3 protein is CASGLAGGLEQYF. The DNA for the CDR3 is TGTGCCTCCGGACTAGCGGGAGGACTCGAGCAGTACTTC.

The chain combines TRBV11-3 with TRBJ1-1; no clear D. The CDR3 consists of 19 residues. Trimming stripped 0 bases from V and 0 bases from J, with 20 bases between. Germline assignment: CDR1 SGHNT and CDR2 YENEEA. For the CDR3, the DNA is TGTGCCAGCAGCTTAGAAATACCAATACCGCCGAGATTGAACACTGAAGCTTTCTTT. Its protein product is CASSLEIPIPPRLNTEAFF. Combining the CDR3 with reference TRBV11-3 and TRBJ1-1 gives the whole variable domain EAGVVQSPRYKIIEKKQPVAFWCNPISGHNTLYWYLQNLGQGPELLIRYENEEAVDDSQLPKDRFSAERLKGVDSTLKIQPAELGDSAVYLCASSLEIPIPPRLNTEAFFGQGTRLTVV.

The V call is TRBV29-1, the J call TRBJ2-1; 7 nucleotides match TRBD2. This CDR3 contains 13 residues. With 2 bases clipped from V and 9 bases from J, the junction kept 7 bases outside the gene matches. Germline CDR1 reads SQVTM; CDR2 reads ANQGSEA. In DNA form, the CDR3 reads TGCAGCGTTGAAAAAGCGGGACCTGGTGAGCAGTTCTTC. Encoded protein: CSVEKAGPGEQFF.

The V call is TRBV5-4, the J call TRBJ2-2; TRBD2 matches 7 bases. The CDR3 length is 18 residues. Germline-derived CDR1 and CDR2 are SGHNT and YYREEE (reference sequence). J was trimmed by 2 bases and V by 0 bases; bases with no gene match: 10. DNA for the CDR3: TGTGCCAGCAGCTTGGGGGGGAGGGCCTCTTACAACACCGGGGAGCTGTTTTTT. Its protein is CASSLGGRASYNTGELFF.

CDR3 nucleotide sequence: TGTGCCAGCAGTGAAAGTGGGACAGGCGAATATGGCTACACCTTC. Amino acid sequence: CASSESGTGEYGYTF. The chain employs TRBV6-1 and TRBJ1-2; 8 bases line up with TRBD1. The trim removed 2 bases at V and 5 bases at J, leaving 7 bases unmatched. This CDR3 contains 15 residues. CDR1 MNHNS and CDR2 SASEGT come from the germline V gene.